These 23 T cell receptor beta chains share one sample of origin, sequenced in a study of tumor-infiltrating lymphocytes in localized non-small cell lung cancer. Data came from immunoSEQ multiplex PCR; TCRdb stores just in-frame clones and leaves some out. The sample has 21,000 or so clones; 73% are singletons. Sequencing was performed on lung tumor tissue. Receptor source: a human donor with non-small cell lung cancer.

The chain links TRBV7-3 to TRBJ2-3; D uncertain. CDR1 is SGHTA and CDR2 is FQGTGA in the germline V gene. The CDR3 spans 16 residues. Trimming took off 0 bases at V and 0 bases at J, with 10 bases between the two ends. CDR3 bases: TGTGCCAGCAGCTTAACCCCCCAACCCAGCACAGATACGCAGTATTTT. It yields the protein CASSLTPQPSTDTQYF.

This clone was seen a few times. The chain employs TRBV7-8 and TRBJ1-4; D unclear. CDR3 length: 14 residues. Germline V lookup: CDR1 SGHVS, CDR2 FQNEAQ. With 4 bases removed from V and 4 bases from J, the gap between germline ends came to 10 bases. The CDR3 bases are TGTGCCAGCAGCTCTTCGCGCCGTAATGAAAAACTGTTTTTT. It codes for CASSSSRRNEKLFF. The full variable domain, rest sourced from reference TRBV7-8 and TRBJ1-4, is GAGVSQSPRYKVAKRGQDVALRCDPISGHVSLFWYQQALGQGPEFLTYFQNEAQLDKSGLPSDRFFAERPEGSVSTLKIQRTQQEDSAVYLCASSSSRRNEKLFFGSGTQLSVL.

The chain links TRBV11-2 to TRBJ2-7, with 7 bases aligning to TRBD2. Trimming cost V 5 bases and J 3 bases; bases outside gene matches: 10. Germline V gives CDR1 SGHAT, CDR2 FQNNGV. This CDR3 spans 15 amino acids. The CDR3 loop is CASSPQRGGRYEQYF. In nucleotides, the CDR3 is TGTGCCAGCAGCCCTCAGCGGGGTGGCCGCTACGAGCAGTACTTC.

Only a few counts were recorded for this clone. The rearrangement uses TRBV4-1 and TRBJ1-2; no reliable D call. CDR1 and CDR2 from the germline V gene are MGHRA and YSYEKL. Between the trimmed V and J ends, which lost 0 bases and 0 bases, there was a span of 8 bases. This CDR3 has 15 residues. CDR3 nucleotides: TGCGCCAGCAGCCAAGAGGCCGTTGCTAACTATGGCTACACCTTC. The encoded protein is CASSQEAVANYGYTF.

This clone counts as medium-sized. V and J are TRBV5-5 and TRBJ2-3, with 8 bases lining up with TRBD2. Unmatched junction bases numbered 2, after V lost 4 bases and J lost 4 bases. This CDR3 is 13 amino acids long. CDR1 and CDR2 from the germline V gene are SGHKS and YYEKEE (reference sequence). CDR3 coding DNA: TGTGCCAGCAGCCCGGGGGGGGCAGATACGCAGTATTTT. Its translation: CASSPGGADTQYF.

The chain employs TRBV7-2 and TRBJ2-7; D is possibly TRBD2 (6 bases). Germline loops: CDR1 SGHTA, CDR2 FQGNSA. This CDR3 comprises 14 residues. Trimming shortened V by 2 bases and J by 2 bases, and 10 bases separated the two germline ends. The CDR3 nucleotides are TGTGCCAGCAGCTTAACCGCGGGGCCCTACGAGCAGTACTTC. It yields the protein CASSLTAGPYEQYF.

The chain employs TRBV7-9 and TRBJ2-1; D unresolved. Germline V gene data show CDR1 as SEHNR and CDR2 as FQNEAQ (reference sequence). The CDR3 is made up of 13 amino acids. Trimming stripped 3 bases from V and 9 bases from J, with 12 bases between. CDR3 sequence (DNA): TGTGCCAGCAGCTTGGTTGCCCTCGTTGAGCAGTTCTTC. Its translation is CASSLVALVEQFF.

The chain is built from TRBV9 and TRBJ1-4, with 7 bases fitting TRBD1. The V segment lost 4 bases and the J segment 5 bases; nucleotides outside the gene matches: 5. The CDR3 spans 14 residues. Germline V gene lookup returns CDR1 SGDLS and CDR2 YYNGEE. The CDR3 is CASSKTGPNEKLFF. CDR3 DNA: TGTGCCAGCAGCAAGACAGGGCCAAATGAAAAACTGTTTTTT.

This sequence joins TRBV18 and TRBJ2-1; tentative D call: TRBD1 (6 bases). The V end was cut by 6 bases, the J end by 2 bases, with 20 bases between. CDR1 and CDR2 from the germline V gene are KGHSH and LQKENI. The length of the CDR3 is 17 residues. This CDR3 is CASSTTLSGVPYNEQFF. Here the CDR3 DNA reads TGTGCCAGCTCTACGACCCTTTCAGGGGTACCCTACAATGAGCAGTTCTTC.

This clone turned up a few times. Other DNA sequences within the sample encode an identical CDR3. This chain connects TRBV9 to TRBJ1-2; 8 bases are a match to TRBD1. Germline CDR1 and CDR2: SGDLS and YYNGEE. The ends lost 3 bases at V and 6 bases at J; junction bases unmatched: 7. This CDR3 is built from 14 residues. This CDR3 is CASSEPGQVHGYTF. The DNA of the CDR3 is TGTGCCAGCAGCGAACCGGGACAGGTCCATGGCTACACCTTC. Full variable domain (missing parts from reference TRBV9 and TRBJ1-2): DSGVTQTPKHLITATGQRVTLRCSPRSGDLSVYWYQQSLDQGLQFLIQYYNGEERAKGNILERFSAQQFPDLHSELNLSSLELGDSALYFCASSEPGQVHGYTFGSGTRLTVV.

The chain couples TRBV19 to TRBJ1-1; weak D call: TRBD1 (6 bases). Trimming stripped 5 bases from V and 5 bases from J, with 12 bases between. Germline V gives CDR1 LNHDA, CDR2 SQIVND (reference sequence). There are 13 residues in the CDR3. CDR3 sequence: CASSVTGTTEAFF. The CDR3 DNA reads TGTGCCAGTAGTGTTACAGGGACGACTGAAGCTTTCTTT.

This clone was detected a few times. The CDR3 loop is CASSPGPKTGYTF. In DNA, the CDR3 is TGCGCCAGCAGCCCGGGACCCAAGACTGGCTACACCTTC. V gene TRBV5-1 combines with J gene TRBJ1-2; D is perhaps TRBD1 (5 bases). The CDR3 consists of 13 residues. Trimming cost V 4 bases and J 7 bases, with 14 bases left between them. Germline CDR1 reads SGHRS; CDR2 reads YFSETQ.

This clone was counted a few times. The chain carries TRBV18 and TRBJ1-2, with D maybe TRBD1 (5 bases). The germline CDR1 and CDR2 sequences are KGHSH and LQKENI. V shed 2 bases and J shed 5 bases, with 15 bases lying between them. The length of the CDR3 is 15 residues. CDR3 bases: TGTGCCAGCTCACCAAAAAGGGACCCTTCATATGGCTACACCTTC. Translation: CASSPKRDPSYGYTF. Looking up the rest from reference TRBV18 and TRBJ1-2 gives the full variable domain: NAGVMQNPRHLVRRRGQEARLRCSPMKGHSHVYWYRQLPEEGLKFMVYLQKENIIDESGMPKERFSAEFPKEGPSILRIQQVVRGDSAAYFCASSPKRDPSYGYTFGSGTRLTVV.

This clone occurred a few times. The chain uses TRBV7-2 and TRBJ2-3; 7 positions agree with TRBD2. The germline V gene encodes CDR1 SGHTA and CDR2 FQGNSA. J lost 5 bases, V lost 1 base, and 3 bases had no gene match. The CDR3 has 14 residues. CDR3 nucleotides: TGTGCCAGCAGCTTAGGACTAGCTGGAGATACGCAGTATTTT. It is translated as CASSLGLAGDTQYF.

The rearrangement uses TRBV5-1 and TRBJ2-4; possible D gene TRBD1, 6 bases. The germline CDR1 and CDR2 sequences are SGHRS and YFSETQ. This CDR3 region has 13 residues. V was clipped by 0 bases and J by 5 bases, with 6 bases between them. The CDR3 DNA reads TGCGCCAGCAGCTTGGCAGGGGAAAACATTCAGTACTTC. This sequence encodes CASSLAGENIQYF.

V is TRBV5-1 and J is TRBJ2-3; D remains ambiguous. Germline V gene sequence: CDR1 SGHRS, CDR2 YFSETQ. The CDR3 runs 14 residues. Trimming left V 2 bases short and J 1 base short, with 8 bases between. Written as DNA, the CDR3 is TGCGCCAGCAGCTTAAACGGACGCACAGATACGCAGTATTTT. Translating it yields CASSLNGRTDTQYF.

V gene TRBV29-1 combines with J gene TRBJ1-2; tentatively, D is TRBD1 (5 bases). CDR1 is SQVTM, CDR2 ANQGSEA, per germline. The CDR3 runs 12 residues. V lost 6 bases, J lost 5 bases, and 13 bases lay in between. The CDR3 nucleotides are TGCAGCGTAGGACAAGGAACGTATGGCTACACCTTC. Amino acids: CSVGQGTYGYTF. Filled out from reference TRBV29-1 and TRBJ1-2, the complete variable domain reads SAVISQKPSRDICQRGTSLTIQCQVDSQVTMMFWYRQQPGQSLTLIATANQGSEATYESGFVIDKFPISRPNLTFSTLTVSNMSPEDSSIYLCSVGQGTYGYTFGSGTRLTVV.

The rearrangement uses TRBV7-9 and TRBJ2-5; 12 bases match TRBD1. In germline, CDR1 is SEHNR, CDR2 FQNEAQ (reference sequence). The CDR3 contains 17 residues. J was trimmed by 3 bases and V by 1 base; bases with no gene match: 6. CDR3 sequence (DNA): TGTGCCAGCAGCTTAGGCTCCGGGACAGGGGGCAAAGAGACCCAGTACTTC. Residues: CASSLGSGTGGKETQYF.

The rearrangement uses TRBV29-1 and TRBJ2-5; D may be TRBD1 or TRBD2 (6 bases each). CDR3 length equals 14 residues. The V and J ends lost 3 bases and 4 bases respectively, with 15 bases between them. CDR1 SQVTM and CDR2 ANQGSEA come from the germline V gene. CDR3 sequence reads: CSVDRGVTSETQYF. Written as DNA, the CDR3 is TGCAGCGTTGATAGGGGGGTCACGTCAGAGACCCAGTACTTC.

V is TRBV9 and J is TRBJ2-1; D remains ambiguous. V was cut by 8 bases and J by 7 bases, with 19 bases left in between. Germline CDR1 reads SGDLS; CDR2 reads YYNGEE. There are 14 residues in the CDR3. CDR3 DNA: TGTGCCAGTTCACCCCGGGTCCTGGTGAATGAGCAGTTCTTC. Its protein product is CASSPRVLVNEQFF.

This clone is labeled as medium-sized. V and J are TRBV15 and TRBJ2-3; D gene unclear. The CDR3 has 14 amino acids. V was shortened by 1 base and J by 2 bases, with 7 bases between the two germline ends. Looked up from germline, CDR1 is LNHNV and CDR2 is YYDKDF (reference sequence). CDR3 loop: CATSRVTNTDTQYF. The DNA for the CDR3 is TGTGCCACCAGCAGAGTTACTAACACAGATACGCAGTATTTT.

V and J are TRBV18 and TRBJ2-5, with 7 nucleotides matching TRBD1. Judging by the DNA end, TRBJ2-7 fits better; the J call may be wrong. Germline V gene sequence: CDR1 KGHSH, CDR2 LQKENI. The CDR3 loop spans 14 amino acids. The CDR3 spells CASSPYRGPYEQYF. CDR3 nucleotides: TGTGCCAGCTCACCGTACAGGGGCCCCTACGAGCAGTACTTC.

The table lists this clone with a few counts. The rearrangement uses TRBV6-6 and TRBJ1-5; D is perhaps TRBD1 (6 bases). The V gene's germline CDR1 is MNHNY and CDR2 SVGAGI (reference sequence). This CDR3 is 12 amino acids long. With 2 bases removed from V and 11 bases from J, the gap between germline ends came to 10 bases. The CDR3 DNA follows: TGTGCCAGCAGTTACGAAGGGGGGGCCCAGCATTTT. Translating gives CASSYEGGAQHF.